Listed below are T cell receptor beta chains from one sample, sequenced in a study of PD-L1 blockade in urothelial cancer. TCRdb's copy holds only in-frame clones and misses some; the assay was immunoSEQ multiplex PCR. This table has roughly 50,000 clones, about 72% appearing once. Sequences were derived from PBMCs, sampled around atezolizumab (anti-PD-L1) treatment. The receptors here all came from a man in his sixties or seventies with urothelial cancer. The CDR3 runs from the conserved cysteine through the conserved F or W. The order of the fields is V gene, clone size, J gene, D gene, CDR3 DNA, CDR3 protein. The D gene is left open where the match is weak. A clone size is listed for some rows: how often the clone was seen (once, few, many), or a class if it is expanded.

>TRBV28|many|TRBJ2-5|-
TGTGCCAGCAGTTATAGACCTTACAGGACGAAGACCCAGTACTTC
CASSYRPYRTKTQYF
>TRBV11-2|-|TRBJ1-4|TRBD1
TGTGCCAGCAGCTTAGGAGGGACAGGGAATGAAAAACTGTTTTTT
CASSLGGTGNEKLFF
>TRBV10-3|-|TRBJ2-7|-
TGTGCCATCACCGAGGGGGCGGGGTACGAGCAGTACTTC
CAITEGAGYEQYF
>TRBV2|-|TRBJ1-2|TRBD1
TGTGCCAGCAGCGGCCAGGGACAGGGGAGTGGCTACACCTTC
CASSGQGQGSGYTF
>TRBV7-2|-|TRBJ1-6|-
TGTGCCAGCAGCTCCAGGTGGCAGACGTATAATTCACCCCTCCACTTT
CASSSRWQTYNSPLHF
>TRBV27|few|TRBJ1-5|TRBD1
TGTGCCAGTCGGGACAGGGGTCATCAGCCCCAGCATTTT
CASRDRGHQPQHF
>TRBV7-2|-|TRBJ2-7|TRBD2
TGTGCCAGCAGCTCTAGCGGGAGCTCCTACGAGCAGTACTTC
CASSSSGSSYEQYF
>TRBV29-1|-|TRBJ1-5|-
TGCAGCGTTGCGTCGTCAGGGAATCAGCCCCAGCATTTT
CSVASSGNQPQHF
>TRBV6-1|-|TRBJ2-7|TRBD2
TGTGCCAGCAGCGGGACTAGCGGGAGTTACGAGCAGTACTTC
CASSGTSGSYEQYF
>TRBV18|-|TRBJ1-1|-
TGTGCCAGCTCACCACGGGACTCTGAAGCTTTCTTT
CASSPRDSEAFF
>TRBV7-2|once|TRBJ2-5|TRBD2
TGTGCCAGCAGTTCCCGGGGGCGGGGGGGCCGAGAGACCCAGTACTTC
CASSSRGRGGRETQYF
>TRBV28|-|TRBJ2-2|-
TGTGCCAGCAGTTTCGCGGGGCTGGACGGGGAGCTGTTTTTT
CASSFAGLDGELFF
>TRBV11-1|-|TRBJ2-2|TRBD1
TGTGCCAGCAGCATAGACAGGGACCGCGGGGAGCTGTTTTTT
CASSIDRDRGELFF
>TRBV7-2|-|TRBJ2-7|TRBD1
TGTGCCAGCAGCAACGGACAGGGTAGTTTCTACGAGCAGTACTTC
CASSNGQGSFYEQYF
>TRBV7-8|-|TRBJ2-7|-
TGTGCCAGCAGCTTTGGCCTGCGCAGGGGCTACGAGCAGTACTTC
CASSFGLRRGYEQYF
>TRBV19|-|TRBJ2-2|-
TGTGCCAGTAGCACTGGCAGGGGGAACACCGGGGAGCTGTTTTTT
CASSTGRGNTGELFF
>TRBV30|-|TRBJ1-5|TRBD1
TGTGCCTGGAGTGTACGACAGGGGGGCAATCAGCCCCAGCATTTT
CAWSVRQGGNQPQHF
>TRBV10-3|-|TRBJ2-3|TRBD2
TGTGCCATCAGTGAGGGGGGGGAGTACCCTTTCGATACGCAGTATTTT
CAISEGGEYPFDTQYF
>TRBV7-8|-|TRBJ1-2|TRBD1
TGTGCCAGCAGCTCCTCAGGGGGATATGGCTACACCTTC
CASSSSGGYGYTF
>TRBV12-5|-|TRBJ1-1|-
TGTGCTAGTGGCTTGAATAGGGGGACGCACACTGAAGCTTTCTTT
CASGLNRGTHTEAFF
>TRBV27|-|TRBJ1-5|-
TGTGCCAGCAGTACCGACAGGAATCAGCCCCAGCATTTT
CASSTDRNQPQHF
>TRBV27|-|TRBJ1-2|-
TGTGCCAGCAGTTTCAGGGGCCACTATGGCTACACCTTC
CASSFRGHYGYTF
>TRBV11-2|-|TRBJ1-1|-
TGTGCCAGCAGCTCATCCCCTGGGCAGACGAACACTGAAGCTTTCTTT
CASSSSPGQTNTEAFF
>TRBV6-6|-|TRBJ2-1|-
TGTGCCAGCAGAGATGGACAGAGCTCCTACAATGAGCAGTTCTTC
CASRDGQSSYNEQFF
>TRBV27|-|TRBJ2-6|-
TGTGCCAGCAGTTTCGGGGGCTCTGGGGCCAACGTCCTGACTTTC
CASSFGGSGANVLTF
>TRBV4-2|once|TRBJ1-2|-
TGTGCCAGCAGCCAGGTTCCGGGGGGCTACACCTTC
CASSQVPGGYTF
>TRBV11-3|-|TRBJ2-7|-
TGTGCCAGCAGCTTAAGCCCCTTCACGATCTCCTACGAGCAGTACTTC
CASSLSPFTISYEQYF
>TRBV29-1|-|TRBJ1-2|-
TGCAGCGTTGAAGATCCCGGACAGCCCTATGGCTACACCTTC
CSVEDPGQPYGYTF
>TRBV6-5|-|TRBJ2-7|TRBD1
TGTGCCAGCAGTTTCGGGACAGGGAGCTCCTACGAGCAGTACTTC
CASSFGTGSSYEQYF
>TRBV5-6|-|TRBJ2-3|TRBD2
TGTGCCAGCAGCCGCCGGACTAGCGGGGGGGCCACAGATACGCAGTATTTT
CASSRRTSGGATDTQYF
>TRBV4-1|-|TRBJ2-2|-
TGCGCCAGCAGCCAAACAGGGACCGGGGAGCTGTTTTTT
CASSQTGTGELFF
>TRBV9|-|TRBJ2-1|TRBD2
TGTGCCAGCAGCGTAAGGCCCGGGAGGGGCAATGAGCAGTTCTTC
CASSVRPGRGNEQFF
>TRBV28|-|TRBJ2-2|TRBD1
TGTGCCAGCAGACGAAAGACAGGGTCGAACACCGGGGAGCTGTTTTTT
CASRRKTGSNTGELFF
>TRBV29-1|-|TRBJ2-3|-
TGCAGCGCCCTCGATGGCACCCGTAGCACAGATACGCAGTATTTT
CSALDGTRSTDTQYF
>TRBV7-9|few|TRBJ2-3|TRBD2
TGTGCCAGCAGCCCACGAGGCGGGGGGGCCGAGGGAGATACGCAGTATTTT
CASSPRGGGAEGDTQYF
>TRBV10-3|-|TRBJ1-2|TRBD1
TGTGCCATCAGTGACAGGGGGGTCGGCTATGGCTACACCTTC
CAISDRGVGYGYTF
>TRBV9|-|TRBJ2-7|-
TGTGCCAGCAGCTCCTCCTGGGGGCCCAACTACGAGCAGTACTTC
CASSSSWGPNYEQYF
>TRBV5-6|-|TRBJ2-1|TRBD2
TGTGCCAGCAGCTCCAGGTGGGGGGAGGGGCAGTTCTTC
CASSSRWGEGQFF
>TRBV7-3|-|TRBJ2-3|TRBD2
TGTGCCAGCAGCTTAAGTAGCGGGGGGCTGAGCACAGATACGCAGTATTTT
CASSLSSGGLSTDTQYF
>TRBV7-2|-|TRBJ2-1|TRBD2
TGTGCCAGCAGCTTATTAGGGAGGGCTTACAATGAGCAGTTCTTC
CASSLLGRAYNEQFF